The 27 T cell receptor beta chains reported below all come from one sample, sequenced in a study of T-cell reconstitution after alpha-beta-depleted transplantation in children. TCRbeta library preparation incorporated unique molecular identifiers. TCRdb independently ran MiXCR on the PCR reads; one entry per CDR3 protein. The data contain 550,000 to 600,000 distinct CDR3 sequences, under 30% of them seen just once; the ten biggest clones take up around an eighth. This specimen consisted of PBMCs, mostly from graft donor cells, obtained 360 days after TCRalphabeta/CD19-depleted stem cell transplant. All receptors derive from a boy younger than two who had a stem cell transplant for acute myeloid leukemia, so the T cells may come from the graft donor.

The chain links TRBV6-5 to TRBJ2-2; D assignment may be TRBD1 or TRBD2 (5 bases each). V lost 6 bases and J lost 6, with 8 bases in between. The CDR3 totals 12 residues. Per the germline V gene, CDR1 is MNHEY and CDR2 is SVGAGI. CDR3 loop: CASRPGPGELFF. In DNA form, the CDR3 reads TGTGCCAGCAGGCCGGGGCCCGGGGAGCTGTTTTTT.

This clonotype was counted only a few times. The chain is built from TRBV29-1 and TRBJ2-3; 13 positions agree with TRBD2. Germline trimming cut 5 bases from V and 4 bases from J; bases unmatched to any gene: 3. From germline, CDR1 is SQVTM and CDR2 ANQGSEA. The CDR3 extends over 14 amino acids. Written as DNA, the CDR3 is TGCAGCGTTAGACTAGCGGGGGGCCCAGATACGCAGTATTTT. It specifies CSVRLAGGPDTQYF.

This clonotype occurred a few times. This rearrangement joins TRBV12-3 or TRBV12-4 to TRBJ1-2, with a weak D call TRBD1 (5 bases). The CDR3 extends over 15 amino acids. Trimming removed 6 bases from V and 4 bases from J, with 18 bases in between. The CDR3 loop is CASSAPVGTVYGYTF. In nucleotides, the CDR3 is TGTGCCAGCAGCGCCCCAGTAGGGACTGTCTATGGCTACACCTTC.

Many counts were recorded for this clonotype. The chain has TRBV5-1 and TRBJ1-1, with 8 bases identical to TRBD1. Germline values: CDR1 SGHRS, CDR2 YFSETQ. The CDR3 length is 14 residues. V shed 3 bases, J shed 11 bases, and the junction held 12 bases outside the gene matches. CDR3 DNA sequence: TGCGCCAGCAGCTCAGGGGGCGAGGGGCGAAGGGCTTTCTTT. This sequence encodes CASSSGGEGRRAFF.

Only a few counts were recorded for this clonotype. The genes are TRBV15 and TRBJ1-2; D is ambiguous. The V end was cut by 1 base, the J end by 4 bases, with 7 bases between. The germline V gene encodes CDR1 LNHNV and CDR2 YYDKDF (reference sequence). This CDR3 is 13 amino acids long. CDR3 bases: TGTGCCACCAGCAGAGGACACCTCTATGGCTACACCTTC. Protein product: CATSRGHLYGYTF.

The CDR3 spells CASSFDLASTDTQYF. Written as DNA, the CDR3 is TGCGCCAGCAGCTTCGATCTGGCTAGCACAGATACGCAGTATTTT. The chain has TRBV5-1 and TRBJ2-3; D gene ambiguous. CDR1 is SGHRS and CDR2 is YFSETQ in the germline V gene. Between the trimmed V and J ends, which lost 2 bases and 0 bases, there was a span of 10 bases. The CDR3 sequence is 15 residues long.

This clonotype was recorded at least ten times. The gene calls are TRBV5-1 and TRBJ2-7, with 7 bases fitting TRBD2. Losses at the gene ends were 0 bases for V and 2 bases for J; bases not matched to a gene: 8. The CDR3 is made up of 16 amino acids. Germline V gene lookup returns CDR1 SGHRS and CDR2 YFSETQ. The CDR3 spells CASSLEGGLDPYEQYV. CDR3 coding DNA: TGCGCCAGCAGCTTGGAGGGCGGACTAGACCCCTACGAGCAGTACGTC.

The CDR3 DNA reads TGTGCCAGCATTCCTAGGGGGGACGCCAAGCAGTTCTTC. Translated: CASIPRGDAKQFF. V usage is TRBV6-6 and J usage is TRBJ2-1; the D call may be TRBD1 or TRBD2 (6 bases each). V lost 7 bases and J lost 11, with 18 bases in between. Germline V CDR1 and CDR2: MNHNY, SVGAGI (reference sequence). CDR3 length equals 13 residues.

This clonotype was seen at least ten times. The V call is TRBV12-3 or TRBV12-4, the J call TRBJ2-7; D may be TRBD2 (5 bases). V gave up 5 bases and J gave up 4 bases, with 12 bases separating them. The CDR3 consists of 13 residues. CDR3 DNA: TGTGCCAGCAGTCCCAGGACTGGGTACGAGCAGTACTTC. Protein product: CASSPRTGYEQYF.

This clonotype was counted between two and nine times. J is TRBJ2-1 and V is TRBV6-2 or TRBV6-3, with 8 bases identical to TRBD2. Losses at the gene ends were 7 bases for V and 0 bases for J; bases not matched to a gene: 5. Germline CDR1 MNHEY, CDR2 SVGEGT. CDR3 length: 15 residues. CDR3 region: CASKGLGSSYNEQFF. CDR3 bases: TGTGCCAGCAAGGGACTAGGTAGCTCCTACAATGAGCAGTTCTTC.

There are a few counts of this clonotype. CDR3 DNA sequence: TGCAGTGCTAGGCCCACCGGGACAGGGACCTACGAGCAGTACTTC. It encodes CSARPTGTGTYEQYF. The genes are TRBV20-1 and TRBJ2-7; 9 bases are shared with TRBD1. The CDR3 is 15 residues long. Germline assignment: CDR1 DFQATT and CDR2 SNEGSKA (reference sequence). V lost 3 bases and J lost 2; bases outside the gene matches: 8.

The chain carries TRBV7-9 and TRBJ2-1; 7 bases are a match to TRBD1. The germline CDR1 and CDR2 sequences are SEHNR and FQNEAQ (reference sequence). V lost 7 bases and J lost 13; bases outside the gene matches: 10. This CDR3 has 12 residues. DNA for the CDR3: TGTGCCAGCACCGAGGGGGACAGACGACAGTTCTTC. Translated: CASTEGDRRQFF.

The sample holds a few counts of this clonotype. CDR3 coding DNA: TGTGCCAGCAGTCCGCTAACACGAGCCTACGAGCAGTACGTC. Protein sequence: CASSPLTRAYEQYV. V usage is TRBV28 and J usage is TRBJ2-7; no definite D call. This CDR3 is built from 14 residues. Trimming removed 5 bases at V and 2 bases at J, with 13 bases between. In germline, CDR1 is MDHEN, CDR2 SYDVKM.

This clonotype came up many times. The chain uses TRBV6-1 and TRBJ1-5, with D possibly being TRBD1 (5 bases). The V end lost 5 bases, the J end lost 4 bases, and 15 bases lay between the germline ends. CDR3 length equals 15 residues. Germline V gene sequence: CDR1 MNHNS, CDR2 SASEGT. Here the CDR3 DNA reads TGTGCCAGCAGTCCTCAGGGTCCCTCGAATCAGCCCCAGCATTTT. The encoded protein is CASSPQGPSNQPQHF.

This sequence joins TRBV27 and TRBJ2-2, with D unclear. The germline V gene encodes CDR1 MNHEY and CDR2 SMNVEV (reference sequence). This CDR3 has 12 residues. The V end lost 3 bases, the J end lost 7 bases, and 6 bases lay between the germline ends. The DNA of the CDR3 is TGTGCCAGCAGTTTGGGAAACGGGGAGCTGTTTTTT. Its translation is CASSLGNGELFF.

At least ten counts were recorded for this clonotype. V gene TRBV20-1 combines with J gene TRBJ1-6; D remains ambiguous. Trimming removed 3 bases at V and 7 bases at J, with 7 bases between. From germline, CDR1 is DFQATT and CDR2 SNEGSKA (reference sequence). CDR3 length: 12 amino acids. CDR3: CSASSGNSPLHF. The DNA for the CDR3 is TGCAGTGCTAGCTCCGGGAATTCACCCCTCCACTTT.

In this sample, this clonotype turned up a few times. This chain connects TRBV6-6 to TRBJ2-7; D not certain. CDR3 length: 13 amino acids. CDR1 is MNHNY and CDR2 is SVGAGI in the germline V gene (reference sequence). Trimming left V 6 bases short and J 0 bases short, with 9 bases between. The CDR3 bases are TGTGCCAGCAGAAACAAGGGCTCCTACGAGCAGTACTTC. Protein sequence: CASRNKGSYEQYF.

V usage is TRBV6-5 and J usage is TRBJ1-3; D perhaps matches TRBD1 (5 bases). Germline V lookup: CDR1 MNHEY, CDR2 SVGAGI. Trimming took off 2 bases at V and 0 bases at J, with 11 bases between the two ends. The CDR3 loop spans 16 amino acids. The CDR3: CASSYDGTVSGNTIYF. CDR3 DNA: TGTGCCAGCAGTTACGATGGGACGGTCTCTGGAAACACCATATATTTT.

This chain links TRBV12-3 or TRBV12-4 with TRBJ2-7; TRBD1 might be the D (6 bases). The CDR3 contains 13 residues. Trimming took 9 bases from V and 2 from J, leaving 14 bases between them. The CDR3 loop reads CARSRGQPYEQYF. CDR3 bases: TGTGCCAGGAGCCGGGGACAACCCTACGAGCAGTACTTC.

DNA of the CDR3: TGCAGTGCTAGCGGAGGGCGAGGGAGAACCGGGGAGCTGTTTTTT. Its translation is CSASGGRGRTGELFF. J is TRBJ2-2 and V is TRBV20-1; D might be TRBD2 (6 bases). Looked up from germline, CDR1 is DFQATT and CDR2 is SNEGSKA (reference sequence). This CDR3 has 15 amino acids. V dropped 3 bases and J dropped 5 bases, with 16 bases sitting between them.

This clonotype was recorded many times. CDR3 sequence (DNA): TGTGCCAGCACCCGGGGGGGTCAGCCCCAGCATTTT. Protein product: CASTRGGQPQHF. The chain is built from TRBV7-3 and TRBJ1-5; possibly TRBD1 for D (5 bases). In germline, CDR1 is SGHTA, CDR2 FQGTGA. This CDR3 comprises 12 residues. Trimming took 7 bases from V and 6 from J, leaving 10 bases between them.

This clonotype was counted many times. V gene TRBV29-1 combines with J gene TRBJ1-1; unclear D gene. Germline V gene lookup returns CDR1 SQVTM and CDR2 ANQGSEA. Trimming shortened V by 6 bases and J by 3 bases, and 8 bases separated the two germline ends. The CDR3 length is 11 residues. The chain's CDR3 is CSVGPDTEAFF. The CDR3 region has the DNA TGCAGCGTAGGTCCTGACACTGAAGCTTTCTTT.

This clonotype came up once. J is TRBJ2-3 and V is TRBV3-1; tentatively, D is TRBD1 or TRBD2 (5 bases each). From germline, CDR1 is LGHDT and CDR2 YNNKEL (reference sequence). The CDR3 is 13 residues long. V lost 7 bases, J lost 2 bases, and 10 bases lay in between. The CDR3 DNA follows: TGTGCCAGCACCGGGACCTTCACAGATACGCAGTATTTT. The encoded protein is CASTGTFTDTQYF.

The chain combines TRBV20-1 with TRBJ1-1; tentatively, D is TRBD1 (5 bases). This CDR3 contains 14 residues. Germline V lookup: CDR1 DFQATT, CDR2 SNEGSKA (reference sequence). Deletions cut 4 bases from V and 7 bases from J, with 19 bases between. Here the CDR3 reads CSATRARVEVEAFF. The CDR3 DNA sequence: TGCAGTGCTACAAGGGCCAGGGTAGAGGTTGAAGCTTTCTTT.

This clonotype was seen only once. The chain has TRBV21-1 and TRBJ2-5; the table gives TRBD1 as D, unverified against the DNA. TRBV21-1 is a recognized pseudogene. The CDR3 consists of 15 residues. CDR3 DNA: TGTGCCAGCAGCAAAAGGCCAGGGTACGGCGAGACCCAGTACTTC. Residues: CASSKRPGYGETQYF.

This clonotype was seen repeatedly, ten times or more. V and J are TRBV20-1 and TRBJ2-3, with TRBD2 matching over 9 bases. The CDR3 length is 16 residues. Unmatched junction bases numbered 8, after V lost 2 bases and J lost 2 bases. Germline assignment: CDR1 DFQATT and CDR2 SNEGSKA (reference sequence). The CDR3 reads CSARIFLAGITDTQYF. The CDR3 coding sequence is TGCAGTGCTAGAATATTCCTAGCGGGGATCACAGATACGCAGTATTTT.

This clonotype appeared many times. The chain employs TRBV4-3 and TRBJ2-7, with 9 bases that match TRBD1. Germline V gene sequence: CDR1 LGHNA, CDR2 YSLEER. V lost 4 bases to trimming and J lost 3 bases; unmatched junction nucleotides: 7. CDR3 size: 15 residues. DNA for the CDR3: TGCGCCAGCAGCCCGCCCGGGACAGGGATCTACGAGCAGTACTTC. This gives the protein CASSPPGTGIYEQYF.